These 10 T cell receptor beta chains were all obtained from the same sample, sequenced in a study of T cell responses to AZD1222 COVID-19 vaccine. Generated by immunoSEQ multiplex PCR, the TCRdb table keeps only in-frame clones and is missing some. The sample lists 110,000 to 150,000 clones; more than 85% were seen once. The specimen was peripheral blood, collected on day 0 of AZD1222 vaccination. The receptor source for this set is an adult in good health.

The chain combines TRBV27 with TRBJ2-7; no definite D call. V gave up 3 bases and J gave up 0 bases, with 6 bases separating them. The CDR3 runs 13 residues. The germline V gene encodes CDR1 MNHEY and CDR2 SMNVEV (reference sequence). CDR3 loop: CASSFSSSYEQYF. CDR3 DNA sequence: TGTGCCAGCAGTTTTTCAAGCTCCTACGAGCAGTACTTC.

The V call is TRBV6-5, the J call TRBJ1-3; D is unclear. Looked up from germline, CDR1 is MNHEY and CDR2 is SVGAGI. The CDR3 has 14 residues. Trimming removed 3 bases from V and 8 bases from J, with 14 bases in between. CDR3 protein: CASSYSFEGHTIYF. In DNA form, the CDR3 reads TGTGCCAGCAGTTATTCCTTTGAGGGCCACACCATATATTTT.

The chain has TRBV30 and TRBJ1-1; perhaps TRBD1 as D (5 bases). V was shortened by 5 bases and J by 1 base, with 8 bases between the two germline ends. Germline V gene data show CDR1 as GTSNPN and CDR2 as SVGIG (reference sequence). The CDR3 consists of 12 residues. The CDR3 loop is CAWGHPNTEAFF. CDR3 coding DNA: TGTGCCTGGGGACACCCGAACACTGAAGCTTTCTTT. Based on the CDR3 plus reference TRBV30 and TRBJ1-1, the full variable domain is SQTIHQWPATLVQPVGSPLSLECTVEGTSNPNLYWYRQAAGRGLQLLFYSVGIGQISSEVPQNLSASRPQDRQFILSSKKLLLSDSGFYLCAWGHPNTEAFFGQGTRLTVV.

This chain joins TRBV5-6 and TRBJ1-5, with D tentatively TRBD1 (6 bases). The CDR3 is 14 amino acids. The ends were cut back, 0 bases at V and 5 bases at J, with 9 bases in the middle. Germline V gene sequence: CDR1 SGHDT, CDR2 YYEEEE. CDR3 in DNA: TGTGCCAGCAGCTTGGGACAGGCGGATCAGCCCCAGCATTTT. Encoded protein: CASSLGQADQPQHF.

This chain joins TRBV27 and TRBJ1-2, with D unclear. The CDR3 length is 12 residues. Trimming left V 6 bases short and J 6 bases short, with 11 bases between. The germline V gene encodes CDR1 MNHEY and CDR2 SMNVEV (reference sequence). The CDR3 loop reads CASSNTLDGYTF. CDR3 coding DNA: TGTGCCAGCAGCAATACGCTAGATGGCTACACCTTC.

The chain is built from TRBV12-5 and TRBJ2-7; D is tentatively TRBD1 or TRBD2 (5 bases each). The germline V gene has CDR1 LGHNT and CDR2 FRNRAP. V was trimmed by 3 bases and J by 0 bases, leaving 15 bases between them. The CDR3 runs to 16 residues. In DNA form, the CDR3 reads TGTGCTAGTGGTTTTTCCCGGGACGCCATCTCCTACGAGCAGTACTTC. Protein: CASGFSRDAISYEQYF.

V gene TRBV4-1 combines with J gene TRBJ1-3, with a tentative D call TRBD1 (6 bases). The CDR3 is 16 residues long. Germline assignment: CDR1 MGHRA and CDR2 YSYEKL. Trimming shortened V by 0 bases and J by 7 bases, and 16 bases separated the two germline ends. CDR3 sequence reads: CASSQDHRAVENTIYF. CDR3 nucleotides: TGCGCCAGCAGCCAAGATCACAGGGCCGTAGAGAACACCATATATTTT.

The rearrangement joins TRBV28 to TRBJ1-6; no clear D gene. V lost 4 bases to trimming and J lost 0 bases, with 19 bases between them. Germline V gene sequence: CDR1 MDHEN, CDR2 SYDVKM. The CDR3 length is 19 residues. This CDR3 reads CASSSLGTYVSSYNSPLHF. CDR3 DNA sequence: TGTGCCAGCAGTTCCCTTGGCACTTACGTTAGCTCCTATAATTCACCCCTCCACTTT.

The chain is built from TRBV2 and TRBJ2-7; D gene unclear. The CDR3 extends over 13 amino acids. V dropped 7 bases and J dropped 3 bases, with 13 bases sitting between them. Germline V CDR1 and CDR2: SNHLY, FYNNEI. CDR3 residues: CASIKTGGYEQYF. The CDR3 coding sequence is TGTGCCAGCATTAAAACGGGTGGCTACGAGCAGTACTTC.

This rearrangement joins TRBV10-1 to TRBJ1-5, with TRBD1 identical over 7 bases. The CDR3 totals 16 residues. Per germline, CDR1 WNHNN and CDR2 SYGVQD (reference sequence). Trimming at V came to 7 bases and at J to 0 bases, leaving 9 bases not matched to a gene. CDR3 sequence (DNA): TGCGCCAGCACCTACCTACAGGGGATTAGCAATCAGCCCCAGCATTTT. It encodes CASTYLQGISNQPQHF.